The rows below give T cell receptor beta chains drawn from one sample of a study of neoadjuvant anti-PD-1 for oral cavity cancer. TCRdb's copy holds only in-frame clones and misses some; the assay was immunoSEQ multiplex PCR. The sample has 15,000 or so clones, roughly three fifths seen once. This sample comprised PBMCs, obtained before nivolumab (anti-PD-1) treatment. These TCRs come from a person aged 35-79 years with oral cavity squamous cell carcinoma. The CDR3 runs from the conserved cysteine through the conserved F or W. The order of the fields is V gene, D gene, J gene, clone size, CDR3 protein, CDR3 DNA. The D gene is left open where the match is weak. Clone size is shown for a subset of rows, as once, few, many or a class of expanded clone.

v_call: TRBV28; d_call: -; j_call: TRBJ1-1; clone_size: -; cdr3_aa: CASSTYRNTEAFF; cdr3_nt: TGTGCCAGCAGTACATACCGAAACACTGAAGCTTTCTTT
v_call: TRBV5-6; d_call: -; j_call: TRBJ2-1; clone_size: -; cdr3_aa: CASSGAGGSNEQFF; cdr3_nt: TGTGCCAGCAGCGGAGCAGGGGGGTCGAATGAGCAGTTCTTC
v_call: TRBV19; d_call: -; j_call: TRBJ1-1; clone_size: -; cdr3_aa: CASSINTEAFF; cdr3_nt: TGTGCCAGTAGTATAAACACTGAAGCTTTCTTT
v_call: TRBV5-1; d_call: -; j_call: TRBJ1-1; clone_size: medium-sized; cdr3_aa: CASSLQYNTEAFF; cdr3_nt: TGCGCCAGCAGCTTGCAGTACAACACTGAAGCTTTCTTT
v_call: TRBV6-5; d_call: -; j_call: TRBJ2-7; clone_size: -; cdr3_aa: CASSSVGGWQYF; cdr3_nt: TGTGCCAGCAGTTCGGTGGGCGGGTGGCAGTACTTC
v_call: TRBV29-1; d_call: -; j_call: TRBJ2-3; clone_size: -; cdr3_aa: CSVEISAFYTQYF; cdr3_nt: TGCAGCGTTGAGATCTCCGCTTTCTATACGCAGTATTTT
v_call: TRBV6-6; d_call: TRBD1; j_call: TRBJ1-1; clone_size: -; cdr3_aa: CASSNKQGANTEAFF; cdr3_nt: TGTGCCAGCAGTAACAAACAGGGGGCGAACACTGAAGCTTTCTTT
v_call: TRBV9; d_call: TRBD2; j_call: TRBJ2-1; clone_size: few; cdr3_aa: CASSVAPQRELYNEQFF; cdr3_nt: TGTGCCAGCAGCGTAGCTCCCCAGCGGGAACTTTACAATGAGCAGTTCTTC
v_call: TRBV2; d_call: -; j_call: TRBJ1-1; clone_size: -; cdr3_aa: CAKVGLTVESTEAFF; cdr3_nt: TGTGCCAAAGTGGGACTGACAGTCGAAAGTACTGAAGCTTTCTTT
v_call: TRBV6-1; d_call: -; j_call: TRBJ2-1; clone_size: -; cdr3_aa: CASRATGDSEQFF; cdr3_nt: TGTGCCAGCAGAGCGACAGGTGATAGTGAGCAGTTCTTC
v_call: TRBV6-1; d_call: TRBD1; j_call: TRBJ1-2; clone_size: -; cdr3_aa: CASSSGTGAYGYTF; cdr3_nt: TGTGCCAGCAGTTCCGGGACAGGGGCATATGGCTACACCTTC
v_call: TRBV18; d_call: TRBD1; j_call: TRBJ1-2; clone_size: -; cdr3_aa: CASSPGTGGANYGYTF; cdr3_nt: TGTGCCAGCTCACCGGGGACAGGGGGAGCTAACTATGGCTACACCTTC
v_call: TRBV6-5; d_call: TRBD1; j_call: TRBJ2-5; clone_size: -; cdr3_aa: CASSPTLTGMETQYF; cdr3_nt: TGTGCCAGCAGCCCTACCCTGACAGGGATGGAGACCCAGTACTTC
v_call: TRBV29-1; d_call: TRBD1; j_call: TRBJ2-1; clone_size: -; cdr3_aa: CSVRGSDRANEQFF; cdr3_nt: TGCAGCGTTAGGGGTTCGGACAGGGCTAATGAGCAGTTCTTC
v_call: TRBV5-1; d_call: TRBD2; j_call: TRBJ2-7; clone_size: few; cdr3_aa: CASSVGTSGVYEQYF; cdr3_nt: TGCGCCAGCAGCGTGGGGACTAGCGGAGTCTACGAGCAGTACTTC
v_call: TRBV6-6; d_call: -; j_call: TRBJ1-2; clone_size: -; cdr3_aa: CASSPTGGANYGYTF; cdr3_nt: TGTGCCAGCAGCCCCACGGGCGGGGCTAACTATGGCTACACCTTC
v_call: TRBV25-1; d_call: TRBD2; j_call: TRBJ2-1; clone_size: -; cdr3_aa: CASRPSGSSSYNEQFF; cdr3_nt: TGTGCCAGCAGGCCTAGCGGGTCGAGCTCCTACAATGAGCAGTTCTTC
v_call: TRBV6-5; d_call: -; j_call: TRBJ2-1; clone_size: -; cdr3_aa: CASSTDRYNEQFF; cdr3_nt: TGTGCCAGCAGCACGGATAGGTACAATGAGCAGTTCTTC
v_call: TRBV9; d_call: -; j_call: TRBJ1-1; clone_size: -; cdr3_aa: CASSVTAEWNTEAFF; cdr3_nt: TGTGCCAGCAGCGTAACGGCAGAGTGGAACACTGAAGCTTTCTTT
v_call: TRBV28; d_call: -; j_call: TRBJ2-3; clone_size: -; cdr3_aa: CASRPRTEDTQYF; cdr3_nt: TGTGCCAGCAGACCCCGGACAGAAGATACGCAGTATTTT
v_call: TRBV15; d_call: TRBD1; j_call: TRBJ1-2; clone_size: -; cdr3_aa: CATSRRQGDGYTF; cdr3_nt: TGTGCCACCAGCAGAAGACAGGGGGACGGCTACACCTTC
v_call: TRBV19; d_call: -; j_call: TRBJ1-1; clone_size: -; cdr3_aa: CASKGGTVNTEAFF; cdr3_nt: TGTGCCAGTAAAGGGGGTACAGTGAACACTGAAGCTTTCTTT
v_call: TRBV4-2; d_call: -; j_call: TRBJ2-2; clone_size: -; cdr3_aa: CASSHSSTGELFF; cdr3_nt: TGTGCCAGCAGCCATAGTAGCACCGGGGAGCTGTTTTTT
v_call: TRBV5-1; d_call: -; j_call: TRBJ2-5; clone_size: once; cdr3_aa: CASSLVGSPQETQYF; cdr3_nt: TGCGCCAGCAGCTTGGTGGGTAGCCCCCAAGAGACCCAGTACTTC
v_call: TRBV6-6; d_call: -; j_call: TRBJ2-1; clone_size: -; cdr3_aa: CASSLPAGNNEQFF; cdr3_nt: TGTGCCAGCAGCCTACCAGCCGGAAACAATGAGCAGTTCTTC
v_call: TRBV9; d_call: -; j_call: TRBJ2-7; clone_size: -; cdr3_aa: CASSGDGSYEQYF; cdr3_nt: TGTGCCAGCAGCGGGGACGGCTCCTACGAGCAGTACTTC
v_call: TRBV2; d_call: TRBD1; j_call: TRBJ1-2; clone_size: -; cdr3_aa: CASRERGQSRDGYTF; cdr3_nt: TGTGCCAGCAGGGAAAGGGGACAGTCTAGGGATGGCTACACCTTC
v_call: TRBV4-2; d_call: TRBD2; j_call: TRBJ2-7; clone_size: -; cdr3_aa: CASSPSGGLAGPYYEQYF; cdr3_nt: TGTGCCAGCAGCCCTTCTGGGGGCCTAGCGGGACCTTACTACGAGCAGTACTTC
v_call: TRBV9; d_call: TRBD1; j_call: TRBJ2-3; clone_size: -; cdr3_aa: CASSAQGAVGDTQYF; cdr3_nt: TGTGCCAGCAGCGCACAGGGGGCGGTAGGGGATACGCAGTATTTT
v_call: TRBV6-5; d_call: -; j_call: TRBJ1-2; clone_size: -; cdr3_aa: CASSYQGDGYTF; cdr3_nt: TGTGCCAGCAGTTACCAGGGCGATGGCTACACCTTC
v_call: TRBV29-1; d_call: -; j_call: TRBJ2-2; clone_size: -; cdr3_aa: CSVEDRGKSGELFF; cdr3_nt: TGCAGCGTTGAAGATCGGGGCAAGTCCGGGGAGCTGTTTTTT
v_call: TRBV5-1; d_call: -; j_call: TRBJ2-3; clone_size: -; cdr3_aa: CASSLVAGTSTDTQYF; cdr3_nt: TGCGCCAGCAGCTTGGTGGCGGGAACTAGCACAGATACGCAGTATTTT
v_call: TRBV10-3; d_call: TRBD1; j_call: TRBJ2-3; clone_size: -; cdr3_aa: CAISEELLGTGGTDTQYF; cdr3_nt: TGTGCCATCAGTGAGGAGCTTTTGGGGACAGGGGGCACAGATACGCAGTATTTT
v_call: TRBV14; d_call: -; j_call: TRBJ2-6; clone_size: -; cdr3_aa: CASSQVRSGANVLTF; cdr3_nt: TGTGCCAGCAGCCAGGTCCGCTCTGGGGCCAACGTCCTGACTTTC
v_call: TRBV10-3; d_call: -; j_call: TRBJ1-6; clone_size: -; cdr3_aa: CAIRDSADNSPLHF; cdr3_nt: TGTGCCATCAGGGACTCAGCGGATAATTCACCCCTCCACTTT
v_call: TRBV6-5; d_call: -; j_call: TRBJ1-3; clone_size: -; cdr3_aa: CASSYSQVSGNTIYF; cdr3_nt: TGTGCCAGCAGTTACTCACAGGTCTCTGGAAACACCATATATTTT
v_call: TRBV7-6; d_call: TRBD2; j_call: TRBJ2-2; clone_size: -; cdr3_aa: CASSLALASGRAIGELFF; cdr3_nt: TGTGCCAGCAGCTTAGCGTTGGCTAGCGGGAGGGCCATCGGGGAGCTGTTTTTT
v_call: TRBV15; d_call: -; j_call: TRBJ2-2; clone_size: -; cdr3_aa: CATSRGGGTGELFF; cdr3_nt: TGTGCCACCAGCAGGGGGGGCGGCACCGGGGAGCTGTTTTTT
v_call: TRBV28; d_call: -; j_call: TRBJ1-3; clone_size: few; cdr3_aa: CASSLMVAGNTIYF; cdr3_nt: TGTGCCAGCAGTCTCATGGTAGCTGGAAACACCATATATTTT
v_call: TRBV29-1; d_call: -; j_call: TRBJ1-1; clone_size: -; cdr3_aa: CSVDDSLLTNTEAFF; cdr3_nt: TGCAGCGTTGATGACAGCCTCCTAACGAACACTGAAGCTTTCTTT
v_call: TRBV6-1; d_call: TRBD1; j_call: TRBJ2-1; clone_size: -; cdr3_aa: CASSLWGTGVGEQFF; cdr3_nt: TGTGCCAGCAGTCTCTGGGGGACAGGGGTAGGTGAGCAGTTCTTC
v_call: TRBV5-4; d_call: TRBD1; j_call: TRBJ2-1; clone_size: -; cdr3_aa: CASSLDAGTGYNEQFF; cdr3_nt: TGTGCCAGCAGCTTGGATGCGGGGACAGGGTACAATGAGCAGTTCTTC
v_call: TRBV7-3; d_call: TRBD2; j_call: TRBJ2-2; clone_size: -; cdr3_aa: CASSSPSLGSGMTGELFF; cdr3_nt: TGTGCCAGCAGCTCTCCCTCTTTGGGTAGCGGGATGACCGGGGAGCTGTTTTTT
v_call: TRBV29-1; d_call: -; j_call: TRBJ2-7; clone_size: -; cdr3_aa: CSVGGQDSYEQYF; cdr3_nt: TGCAGCGTTGGGGGGCAGGACTCCTACGAGCAGTACTTC
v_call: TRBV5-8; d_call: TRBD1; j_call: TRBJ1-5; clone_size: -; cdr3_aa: CASSFNGQGRSNQPQHF; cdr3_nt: TGTGCCAGCAGCTTTAATGGACAGGGACGGAGCAATCAGCCCCAGCATTTT
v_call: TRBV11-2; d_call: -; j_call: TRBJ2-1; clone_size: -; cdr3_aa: CASSFDATSSYNEQFF; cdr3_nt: TGTGCCAGCAGCTTCGACGCAACGAGCTCCTACAATGAGCAGTTCTTC
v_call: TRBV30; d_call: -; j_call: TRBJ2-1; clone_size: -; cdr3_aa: CAWSLGEQFF; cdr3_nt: TGTGCCTGGTCCCTCGGTGAGCAGTTCTTC
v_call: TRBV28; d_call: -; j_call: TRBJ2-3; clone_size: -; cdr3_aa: CASHMQGRFPDTQYF; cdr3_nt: TGTGCCAGCCATATGCAGGGCAGATTTCCAGATACGCAGTATTTT
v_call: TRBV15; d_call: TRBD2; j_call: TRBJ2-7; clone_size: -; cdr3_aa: CATSTQGLAGDEQYF; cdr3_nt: TGTGCCACCAGCACTCAGGGACTAGCGGGCGACGAGCAGTACTTC
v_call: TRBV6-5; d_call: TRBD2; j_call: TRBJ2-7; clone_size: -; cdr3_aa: CASSYSTSGSYEQYF; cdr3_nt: TGTGCCAGCAGTTACTCGACTAGCGGGTCCTACGAGCAGTACTTC
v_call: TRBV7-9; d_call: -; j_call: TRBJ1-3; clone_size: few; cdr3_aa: CASSPSSGNTIYF; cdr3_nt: TGTGCCAGCAGCCCTTCCTCTGGAAACACCATATATTTT
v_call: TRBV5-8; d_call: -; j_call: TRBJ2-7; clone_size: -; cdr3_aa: CASSIPGLLHEQYF; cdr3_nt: TGTGCCAGCAGCATACCGGGTCTACTCCACGAGCAGTACTTC
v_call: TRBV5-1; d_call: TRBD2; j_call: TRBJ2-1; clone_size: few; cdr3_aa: CASSLASGRVYNEQFF; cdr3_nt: TGCGCCAGCAGCTTGGCAAGCGGGAGGGTATACAATGAGCAGTTCTTC
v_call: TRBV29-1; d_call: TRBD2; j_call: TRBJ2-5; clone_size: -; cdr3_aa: CSVEGLAHETQYF; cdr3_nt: TGCAGCGTTGAGGGACTAGCTCATGAGACCCAGTACTTC
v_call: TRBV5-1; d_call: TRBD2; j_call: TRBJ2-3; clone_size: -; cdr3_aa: CASSLVLAGEADTQYF; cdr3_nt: TGCGCCAGCAGCTTGGTTCTAGCGGGAGAGGCAGATACGCAGTATTTT